A single sample gave rise to the 29 T cell receptor beta chains below, sequenced in a study of blood T cell repertoires in COVID-19. The table came from immunoSEQ multiplex PCR; TCRdb's copy has only in-frame clones and leaves some out. The sample has about 58,000 clones; approximately 83% are singletons. The sample comprised peripheral blood. These receptors all come from a man at least 80 years old with COVID-19, enrolled during active disease.

Of note for this clone: One end of the junction does not line up with germline, which may come from a read error. The J gene is TRBJ1-5, the V gene TRBV6-7; 9 nucleotides match TRBD1. TRBV6-7 falls under the ORF class, with uncertain function. The CDR3 has 16 amino acids. The CDR3 sequence: CASSYYRGPANRPQHF. Written as DNA, the CDR3 is TGTGCCAGCAGTTACTACAGGGGGCCAGCTAATCGGCCCCAGCATTTT.

This sequence joins TRBV10-3 and TRBJ2-5, with 13 bases lining up with TRBD2. The CDR3 spans 15 residues. Trimming took 2 bases from V and 4 from J; bases not matched to a gene: 1. Germline assignment: CDR1 ENHRY and CDR2 SYGVKD. Here the CDR3 reads CAISERTSGGETQYF. CDR3 DNA sequence: TGTGCCATCAGTGAGCGGACTAGCGGGGGAGAGACCCAGTACTTC.

V is TRBV3-1 (or the pseudogene TRBV3-2) and J is TRBJ2-3; 11 bases agree with TRBD2. CDR3 length: 15 amino acids. Germline CDR1 is LGHDT and CDR2 is YNNKEL (reference sequence). Trimming at V came to 3 bases and at J to 1 base, leaving 0 bases not matched to a gene. The CDR3 DNA reads TGTGCCAGCAGCCAGGGACTAGCGGGCACAGATACGCAGTATTTT. Translating gives CASSQGLAGTDTQYF.

The chain links TRBV5-4 to TRBJ2-3; 7 bases map to TRBD1. This CDR3 is built from 17 residues. Germline CDR1 reads SGHNT; CDR2 reads YYREEE (reference sequence). The trim removed 0 bases at V and 2 bases at J, leaving 9 bases unmatched. CDR3 region: CASSLAGQTIFTDTQYF. In DNA form, the CDR3 reads TGTGCCAGCAGCTTGGCGGGACAGACAATTTTCACAGATACGCAGTATTTT.

The J gene is TRBJ1-4, the V gene TRBV5-6; TRBD1 is a possible D gene (6 bases). The V gene lost 3 bases and the J gene lost 6 bases, with 15 bases spanning the gap. This CDR3 has 15 residues. CDR1 and CDR2 from the germline V gene are SGHDT and YYEEEE. The DNA for the CDR3 is TGTGCCAGCAGCTCCTTAATCAGGGGAGATGAAAAACTGTTTTTT. Its translation: CASSSLIRGDEKLFF.

The chain couples TRBV11-2 to TRBJ2-1; D is perhaps TRBD2 (5 bases). Germline assignment: CDR1 SGHAT and CDR2 FQNNGV. This CDR3 contains 15 residues. V lost 1 base to trimming and J lost 5 bases, with 12 bases between them. For the CDR3, the DNA is TGTGCCAGCAGCTTAGGGCTAGCCCTCGACAATGAGCAGTTCTTC. It encodes CASSLGLALDNEQFF.

The chain joins TRBV24-1 to TRBJ2-1; 7 bases are a match to TRBD1. Trimming cost V 4 bases and J 3 bases; bases outside gene matches: 5. The V gene's germline CDR1 is KGHDR and CDR2 SFDVKD. CDR3 length equals 15 residues. The CDR3, as DNA: TGTGCCACCAGTGACCAGACAGGGCTCTACAATGAGCAGTTCTTC. It yields the protein CATSDQTGLYNEQFF.

The rearrangement uses TRBV25-1 and TRBJ2-5; TRBD1 agrees at 9 bases. The CDR3 has 13 amino acids. V lost 5 bases to trimming and J lost 3 bases; unmatched junction nucleotides: 1. Per the germline V gene, CDR1 is MGHDK and CDR2 is SYGVNS. The CDR3 DNA sequence: TGTGCCAGCAGTACAGGGGGCGAAGAGACCCAGTACTTC. This sequence encodes CASSTGGEETQYF.

The chain couples TRBV10-3 to TRBJ2-5, with 10 bases that match TRBD1. V gave up 6 bases and J gave up 7 bases; unmatched junction bases: 5. This CDR3 region has 13 residues. Germline lookup yields CDR1 ENHRY and CDR2 SYGVKD. The CDR3 sequence: CAIRDGQGGTQYF. The CDR3 coding sequence is TGTGCCATCAGAGATGGACAGGGGGGGACCCAGTACTTC.

J is TRBJ2-2 and V is TRBV7-3; 9 nucleotides agree with TRBD1. Trimming at V came to 6 bases and at J to 4 bases, leaving 6 bases not matched to a gene. CDR1 and CDR2 from the germline V gene are SGHTA and FQGTGA. This CDR3 is 15 amino acids long. The CDR3 region has the DNA TGTGCCAGCAGAGCCGGGACAGGGAGCACCGGGGAGCTGTTTTTT. This codes for CASRAGTGSTGELFF.

This chain connects TRBV6-2 or TRBV6-3 to TRBJ2-7, with D hard to call. V lost 5 bases to trimming and J lost 1 base, with 21 bases between them. There are 17 residues in the CDR3. CDR1 MNHEY and CDR2 SVGEGT come from the germline V gene. The CDR3 loop is CASSGVFLGFGSYEQYF. Here the CDR3 DNA reads TGTGCCAGCAGTGGTGTTTTCTTAGGCTTCGGGTCCTACGAGCAGTACTTC.

The rearrangement joins TRBV27 to TRBJ2-1, with 7 bases lining up with TRBD1. V dropped 2 bases and J dropped 4; count of bases not matched to a gene: 5. Germline loops: CDR1 MNHEY, CDR2 SMNVEV (reference sequence). The CDR3 is 15 residues long. The CDR3 reads CASSLRDRSYNEQFF. The CDR3 DNA reads as TGTGCCAGCAGTTTAAGGGACAGATCTTACAATGAGCAGTTCTTC.

This chain uses TRBV9 with TRBJ1-6; possible D gene TRBD1, 6 bases. Germline V gene sequence: CDR1 SGDLS, CDR2 YYNGEE. The V end lost 0 bases, the J end lost 7 bases, and 17 bases lay between the germline ends. CDR3 size: 17 residues. The CDR3, as DNA: TGTGCCAGCAGCGTAGAAGGGGGGGTTTGGTTCAATTCACCCCTCCACTTT. Its protein product is CASSVEGGVWFNSPLHF.

The chain links TRBV27 to TRBJ2-7; TRBD2 might be the D (6 bases). The germline V gene has CDR1 MNHEY and CDR2 SMNVEV (reference sequence). The CDR3 extends over 13 amino acids. V was clipped by 6 bases and J by 4 bases, with 13 bases between them. CDR3 protein: CASSPRGPYEQYF. The CDR3 DNA reads as TGTGCCAGCAGCCCGCGGGGACCTTACGAGCAGTACTTC.

The count of this clone is one. The rearrangement uses TRBV27 and TRBJ2-1, with a tentative D call TRBD1 (6 bases). The CDR3 is 14 amino acids. Germline V CDR1 and CDR2: MNHEY, SMNVEV (reference sequence). V was clipped by 6 bases and J by 7 bases, with 16 bases between them. CDR3 residues: CASRVGAPINEQFF. CDR3 DNA sequence: TGTGCCAGCAGGGTGGGGGCGCCGATAAATGAGCAGTTCTTC.

The count of this clone is one. This chain joins TRBV29-1 and TRBJ1-1; TRBD1 agrees at 7 bases. CDR1 is SQVTM and CDR2 is ANQGSEA in the germline V gene. The CDR3 consists of 13 residues. V gave up 6 bases and J gave up 0 bases; unmatched junction bases: 4. The CDR3 DNA is TGCAGCGTCTCGGGACAGCTGAACACTGAAGCTTTCTTT. Its protein is CSVSGQLNTEAFF.

The chain employs TRBV5-6 and TRBJ1-6; maybe TRBD1 (5 bases). The CDR3 extends over 15 amino acids. Germline values: CDR1 SGHDT, CDR2 YYEEEE. The germline V and J ends were trimmed by 5 bases and 7 bases, with 16 bases remaining between them. The CDR3 sequence is CASRYQGLQNSPLHF. CDR3 nucleotide sequence: TGTGCCAGCAGATACCAGGGCCTCCAAAATTCACCCCTCCACTTT.

The V and J genes are TRBV4-1 and TRBJ2-7; 8 nucleotides agree with TRBD1. This CDR3 comprises 16 residues. CDR1 is MGHRA, CDR2 YSYEKL, per germline. The trim removed 4 bases at V and 3 bases at J, leaving 11 bases unmatched. CDR3 DNA: TGCGCCAGCAGCCCAGCTCAGGGGGCGACGGGCTACGAGCAGTACTTC. It yields the protein CASSPAQGATGYEQYF.

By share, this clone counts as medium-sized. This sequence joins TRBV4-1 and TRBJ2-1; the match to TRBD2 covers 16 bases. CDR1 is MGHRA, CDR2 YSYEKL, per germline. The trim removed 0 bases at V and 8 bases at J, leaving 10 bases unmatched. CDR3 size: 19 residues. CDR3 residues: CASSQEGGTSGGARDEQFF. The CDR3 DNA reads TGCGCCAGCAGCCAAGAAGGTGGGACTAGCGGGGGGGCTCGAGATGAGCAGTTCTTC.

The chain employs TRBV24-1 and TRBJ1-5; 10 bases align to TRBD1. Germline V gene data show CDR1 as KGHDR and CDR2 as SFDVKD. The junction had 13 bases not matched to a gene; V was cut back by 6 bases and J by 6 bases. This CDR3 has 17 residues. The CDR3 DNA reads TGTGCCACCAGTAGCTCGGACAGGGGGGGCGAAAGTCAGCCCCAGCATTTT. Encoded protein: CATSSSDRGGESQPQHF.

The rearrangement links TRBV10-3 to TRBJ2-1; perhaps TRBD2 as D (6 bases). The V gene lost 0 bases and the J gene lost 6 bases, with 9 bases spanning the gap. Germline V lookup: CDR1 ENHRY, CDR2 SYGVKD. CDR3 size: 14 residues. CDR3 bases: TGTGCCATCAGTGAGTCCCTCGGGAGCAATGAGCAGTTCTTC. Its translation is CAISESLGSNEQFF.

CDR3 in DNA: TGTGCCAGCAGCAGACAGGGACTTACGGGTAATTCACCCCTCCACTTT. It is translated as CASSRQGLTGNSPLHF. The chain links TRBV11-2 to TRBJ1-6; 7 nucleotides agree with TRBD1. The CDR3 sequence is 16 residues long. Germline assignment: CDR1 SGHAT and CDR2 FQNNGV. V was clipped by 5 bases and J by 6 bases; unmatched bases: 10.

J is TRBJ2-1 and V is TRBV9; a possible D gene is TRBD1 (5 bases). V lost 0 bases to trimming and J lost 5 bases, with 12 bases between them. Germline V CDR1 and CDR2: SGDLS, YYNGEE. The CDR3 has 15 amino acids. This chain's CDR3 is CASSVVGAVHNEQFF. The CDR3 DNA reads TGTGCCAGCAGCGTAGTTGGGGCCGTACACAATGAGCAGTTCTTC.

The chain recombines TRBV12-3 or TRBV12-4 with TRBJ1-1; 7 positions agree with TRBD1. V dropped 6 bases and J dropped 5; count of bases not matched to a gene: 6. The CDR3 spans 13 residues. The CDR3 DNA reads as TGTGCCAGCAGACCGCGGACAGGAACTGAAGCTTTCTTT. Protein product: CASRPRTGTEAFF.

The rearrangement links TRBV24-1 to TRBJ2-7; D gene uncertain. V shed 3 bases and J shed 0 bases, with 8 bases lying between them. The CDR3 is 14 amino acids. Per germline, CDR1 KGHDR and CDR2 SFDVKD. CDR3 loop: CATSDAASSYEQYF. The CDR3, as DNA: TGTGCCACCAGTGATGCGGCGAGCTCCTACGAGCAGTACTTC.

CDR3 sequence reads: CASSPRVDTEAFF. The CDR3 DNA reads TGTGCCAGCAGCCCCCGGGTGGACACTGAAGCTTTCTTT. The chain combines TRBV5-5 with TRBJ1-1, with D unclear. This CDR3 contains 13 residues. CDR1 is SGHKS, CDR2 YYEKEE, per germline (reference sequence). Trimming took off 4 bases at V and 3 bases at J, with 10 bases between the two ends.

In nucleotides, the CDR3 is TGTGCCAGCAGCTTAGACCAGCGGTACACAGATACGCAGTATTTT. This encodes CASSLDQRYTDTQYF. The genes are TRBV11-2 and TRBJ2-3; D is possibly TRBD2 (5 bases). Germline CDR1 and CDR2: SGHAT and FQNNGV. The V and J ends lost 0 bases and 2 bases respectively, with 9 bases between them. The CDR3 is 15 amino acids.

V and J are TRBV29-1 and TRBJ2-3; D remains unclear. The length of the CDR3 is 11 residues. Germline V lookup: CDR1 SQVTM, CDR2 ANQGSEA. V lost 3 bases and J lost 6, with 7 bases in between. In nucleotides, the CDR3 is TGCAGCGTTGAGCAGATGGATACGCAGTATTTT. Encoded protein: CSVEQMDTQYF.

The rearrangement joins TRBV5-1 to TRBJ1-2; 7 bases map to TRBD1. This CDR3 comprises 17 residues. V was pared by 0 bases and J by 4 bases, with 12 bases of the junction left unmatched. The germline CDR1 and CDR2 sequences are SGHRS and YFSETQ. DNA for the CDR3: TGCGCCAGCAGCTTGGCGGTCCGGGACAGCTATCTCTATGGCTACACCTTC. Its translation is CASSLAVRDSYLYGYTF.